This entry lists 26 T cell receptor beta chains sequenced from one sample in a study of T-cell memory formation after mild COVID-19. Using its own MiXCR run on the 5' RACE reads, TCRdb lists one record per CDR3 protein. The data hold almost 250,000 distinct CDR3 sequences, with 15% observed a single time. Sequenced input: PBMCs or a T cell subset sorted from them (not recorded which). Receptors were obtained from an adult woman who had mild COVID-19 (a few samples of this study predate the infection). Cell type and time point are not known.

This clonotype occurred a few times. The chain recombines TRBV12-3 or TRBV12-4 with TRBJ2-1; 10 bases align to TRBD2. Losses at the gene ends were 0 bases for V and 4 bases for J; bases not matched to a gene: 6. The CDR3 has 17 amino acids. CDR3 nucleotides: TGTGCCAGCAGTTTAGCGTCGGGACTAGCGCCATACAATGAGCAGTTCTTC. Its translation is CASSLASGLAPYNEQFF.

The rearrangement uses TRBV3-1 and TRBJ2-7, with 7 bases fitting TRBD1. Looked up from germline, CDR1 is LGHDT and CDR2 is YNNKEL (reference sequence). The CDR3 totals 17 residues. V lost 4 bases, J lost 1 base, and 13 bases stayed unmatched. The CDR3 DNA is TGTGCCAGCAGCCGGAACCCCGGGACAGCAACTTCCTACGAGCAGTACTTC. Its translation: CASSRNPGTATSYEQYF.

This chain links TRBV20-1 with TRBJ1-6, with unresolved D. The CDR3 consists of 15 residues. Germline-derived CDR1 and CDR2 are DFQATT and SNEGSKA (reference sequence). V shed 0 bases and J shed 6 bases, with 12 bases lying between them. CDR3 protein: CSARDWSGPNSPLHF. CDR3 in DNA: TGCAGTGCTAGAGATTGGTCAGGACCTAATTCACCCCTCCACTTT.

CDR3 in DNA: TGTGCCAGCAGCTTAGAACAGGGTTTCCACAATGAGCAGTTCTTC. Residues: CASSLEQGFHNEQFF. V is TRBV7-2 and J is TRBJ2-1; a possible D gene is TRBD1 (6 bases). This CDR3 region has 15 residues. Germline CDR1 and CDR2: SGHTA and FQGNSA. V dropped 1 base and J dropped 5 bases, with 12 bases sitting between them.

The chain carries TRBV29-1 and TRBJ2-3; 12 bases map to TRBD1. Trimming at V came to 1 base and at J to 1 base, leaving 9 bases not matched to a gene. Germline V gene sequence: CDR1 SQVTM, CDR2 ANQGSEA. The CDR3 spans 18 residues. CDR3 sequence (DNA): TGCAGCGTTGAAGGAGGGGGACAGGGGGCCGTTCGCACAGATACGCAGTATTTT. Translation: CSVEGGGQGAVRTDTQYF.

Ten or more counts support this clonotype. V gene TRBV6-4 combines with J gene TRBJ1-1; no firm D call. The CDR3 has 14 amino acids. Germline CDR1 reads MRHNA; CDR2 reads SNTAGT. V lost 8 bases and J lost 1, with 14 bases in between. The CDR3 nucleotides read TGTGCCAGCCAATCTATAGCGGGGAACACTGAAGCTTTCTTT. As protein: CASQSIAGNTEAFF.

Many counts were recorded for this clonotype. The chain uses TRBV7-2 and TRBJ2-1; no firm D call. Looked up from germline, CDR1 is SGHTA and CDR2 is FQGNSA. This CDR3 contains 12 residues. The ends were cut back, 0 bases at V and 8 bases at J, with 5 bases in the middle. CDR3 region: CASSLAGYEQFF. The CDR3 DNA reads TGTGCCAGCAGCTTAGCGGGATATGAGCAGTTCTTC.

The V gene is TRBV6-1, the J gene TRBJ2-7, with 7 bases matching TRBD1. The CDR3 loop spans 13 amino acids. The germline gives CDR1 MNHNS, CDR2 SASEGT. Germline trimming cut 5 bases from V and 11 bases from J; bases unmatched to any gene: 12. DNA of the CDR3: TGTGCCAGCAGTTCTCGCTTAGAGGGGGCAGAGTACTTC. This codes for CASSSRLEGAEYF.

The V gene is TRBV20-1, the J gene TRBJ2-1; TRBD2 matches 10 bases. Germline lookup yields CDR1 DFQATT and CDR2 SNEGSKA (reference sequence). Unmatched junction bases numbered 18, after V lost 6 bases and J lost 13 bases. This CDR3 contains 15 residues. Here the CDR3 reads CSAPQRSSGRWEQFF. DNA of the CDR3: TGCAGTGCACCCCAACGATCTAGCGGGAGATGGGAACAGTTCTTC.

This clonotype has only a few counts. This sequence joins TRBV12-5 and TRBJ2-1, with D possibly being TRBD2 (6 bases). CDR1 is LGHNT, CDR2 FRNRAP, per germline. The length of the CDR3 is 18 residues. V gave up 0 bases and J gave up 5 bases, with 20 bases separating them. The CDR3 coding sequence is TGTGCTAGTGGTTTGGTACCGGGAGTAAGGCTTCGGGACAATGAGCAGTTCTTC. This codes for CASGLVPGVRLRDNEQFF.

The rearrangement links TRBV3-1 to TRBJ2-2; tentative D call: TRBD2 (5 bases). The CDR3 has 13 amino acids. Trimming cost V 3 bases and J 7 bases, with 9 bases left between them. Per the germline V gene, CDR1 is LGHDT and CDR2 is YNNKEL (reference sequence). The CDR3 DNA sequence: TGTGCCAGCAGCCATAGCCGGGGCGGGGAGCTGTTTTTT. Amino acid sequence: CASSHSRGGELFF.

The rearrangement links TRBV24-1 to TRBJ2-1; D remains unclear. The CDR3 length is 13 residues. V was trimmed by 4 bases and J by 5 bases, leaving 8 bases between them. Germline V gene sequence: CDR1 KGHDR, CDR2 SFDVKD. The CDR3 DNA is TGTGCCACCAGTGAAGGGATCAACAATGAGCAGTTCTTC. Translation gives CATSEGINNEQFF.

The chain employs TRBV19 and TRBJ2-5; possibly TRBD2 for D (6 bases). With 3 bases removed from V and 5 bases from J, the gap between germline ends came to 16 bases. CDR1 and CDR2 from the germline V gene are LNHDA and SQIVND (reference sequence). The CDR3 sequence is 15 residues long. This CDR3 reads CASSMAGISGETQYF. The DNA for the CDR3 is TGTGCCAGTAGTATGGCGGGAATATCGGGTGAGACCCAGTACTTC.

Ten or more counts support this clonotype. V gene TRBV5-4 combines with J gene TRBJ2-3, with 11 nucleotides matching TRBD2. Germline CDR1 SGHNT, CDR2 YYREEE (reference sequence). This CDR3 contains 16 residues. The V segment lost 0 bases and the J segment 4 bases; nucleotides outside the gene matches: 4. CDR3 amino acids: CASSLETSGIADTQYF. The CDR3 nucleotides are TGTGCCAGCAGCTTGGAGACTAGCGGGATCGCAGATACGCAGTATTTT. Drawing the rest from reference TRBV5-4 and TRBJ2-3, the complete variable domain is ETGVTQSPTHLIKTRGQQVTLRCSSQSGHNTVSWYQQALGQGPQFIFQYYREEENGRGNFPPRFSGLQFPNYSSELNVNALELDDSALYLCASSLETSGIADTQYFGPGTRLTVL.

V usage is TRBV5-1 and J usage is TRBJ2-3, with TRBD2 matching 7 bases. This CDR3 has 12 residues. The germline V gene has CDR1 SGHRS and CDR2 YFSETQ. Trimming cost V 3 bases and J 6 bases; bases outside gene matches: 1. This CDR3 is CASSWEGDTQYF. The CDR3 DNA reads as TGCGCCAGCAGCTGGGAGGGGGATACGCAGTATTTT. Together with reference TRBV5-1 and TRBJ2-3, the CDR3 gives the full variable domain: KAGVTQTPRYLIKTRGQQVTLSCSPISGHRSVSWYQQTPGQGLQFLFEYFSETQRNKGNFPGRFSGRQFSNSRSEMNVSTLELGDSALYLCASSWEGDTQYFGPGTRLTVL.

The CDR3 region is CASSPRAGGSLLAKNIQYF. The CDR3 region has the DNA TGTGCCAGCTCACCAAGAGCGGGAGGGTCCCTACTAGCCAAAAACATTCAGTACTTC. This chain links TRBV18 with TRBJ2-4; 10 bases are a match to TRBD2. V was clipped by 2 bases and J by 0 bases; unmatched bases: 10. Germline lookup yields CDR1 KGHSH and CDR2 LQKENI. This CDR3 is 19 amino acids long.

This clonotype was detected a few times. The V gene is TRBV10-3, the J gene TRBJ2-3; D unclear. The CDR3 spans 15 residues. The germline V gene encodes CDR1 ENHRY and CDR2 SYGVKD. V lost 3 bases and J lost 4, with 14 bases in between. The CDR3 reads CAISEETTSADTQYF. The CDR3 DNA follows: TGTGCCATCAGTGAAGAGACAACCTCGGCAGATACGCAGTATTTT.

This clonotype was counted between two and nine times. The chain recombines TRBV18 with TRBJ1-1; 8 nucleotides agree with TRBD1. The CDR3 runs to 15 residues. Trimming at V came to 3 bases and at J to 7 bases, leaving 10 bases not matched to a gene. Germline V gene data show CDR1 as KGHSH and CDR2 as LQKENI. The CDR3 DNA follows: TGTGCCAGCTCACCGGAAAATCAGGGGGCGAGTGAAGCTTTCTTT. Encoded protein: CASSPENQGASEAFF.

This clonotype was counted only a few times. The CDR3 is CASSPPGTGGAETQYF. The CDR3 DNA reads as TGTGCCAGCTCACCACCCGGGACAGGGGGCGCAGAGACCCAGTACTTC. The rearrangement uses TRBV18 and TRBJ2-5, with 12 bases matching TRBD1. Germline-derived CDR1 and CDR2 are KGHSH and LQKENI. The J segment lost 4 bases and the V segment lost 0 bases, leaving 3 bases of the junction unmatched. CDR3 length: 16 amino acids.

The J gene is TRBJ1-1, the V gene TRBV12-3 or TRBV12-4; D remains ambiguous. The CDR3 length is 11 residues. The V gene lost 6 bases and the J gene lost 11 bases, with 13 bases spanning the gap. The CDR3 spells CASRVTVAAFF. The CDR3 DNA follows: TGTGCCAGCAGGGTTACGGTCGCGGCTTTCTTT.

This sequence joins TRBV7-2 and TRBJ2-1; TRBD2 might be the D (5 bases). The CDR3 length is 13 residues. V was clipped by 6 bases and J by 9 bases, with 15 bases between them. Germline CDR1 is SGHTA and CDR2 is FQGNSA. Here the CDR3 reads CASSRGSNIEQFF. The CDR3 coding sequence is TGTGCCAGCAGTCGGGGAAGCAACATTGAGCAGTTCTTC.

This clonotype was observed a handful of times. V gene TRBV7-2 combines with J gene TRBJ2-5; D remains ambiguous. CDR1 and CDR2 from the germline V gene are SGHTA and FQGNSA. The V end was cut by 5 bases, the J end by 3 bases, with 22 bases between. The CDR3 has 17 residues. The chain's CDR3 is CASSGPIKTHPEETQYF. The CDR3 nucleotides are TGTGCCAGCAGCGGCCCGATCAAGACTCACCCCGAAGAGACCCAGTACTTC. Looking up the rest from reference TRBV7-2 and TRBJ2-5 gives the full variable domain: GAGVSQSPSNKVTEKGKDVELRCDPISGHTALYWYRQSLGQGLEFLIYFQGNSAPDKSGLPSDRFSAERTGGSVSTLTIQRTQQEDSAVYLCASSGPIKTHPEETQYFGPGTRLLVL.

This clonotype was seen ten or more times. The CDR3 DNA sequence: TGTGCCAGCTCACCAGTGAGTTTCCCCCAGGAGTATGGCTACACCTTC. Translation gives CASSPVSFPQEYGYTF. V and J are TRBV18 and TRBJ1-2; D gene ambiguous. This CDR3 comprises 16 residues. CDR1 is KGHSH, CDR2 LQKENI, per germline. V shed 2 bases and J shed 5 bases, with 18 bases lying between them.

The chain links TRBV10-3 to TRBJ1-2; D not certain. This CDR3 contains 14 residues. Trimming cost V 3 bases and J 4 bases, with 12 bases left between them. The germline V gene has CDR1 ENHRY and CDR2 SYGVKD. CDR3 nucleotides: TGTGCCATCAGTGACACAACACGCGGCTATGGCTACACCTTC. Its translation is CAISDTTRGYGYTF.

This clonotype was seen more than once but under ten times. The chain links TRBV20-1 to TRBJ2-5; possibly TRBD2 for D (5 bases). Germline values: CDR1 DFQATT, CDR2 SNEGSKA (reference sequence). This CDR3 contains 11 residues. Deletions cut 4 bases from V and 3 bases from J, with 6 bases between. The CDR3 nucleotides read TGCAGTGCTATCGGGGAAGAGACCCAGTACTTC. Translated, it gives CSAIGEETQYF.

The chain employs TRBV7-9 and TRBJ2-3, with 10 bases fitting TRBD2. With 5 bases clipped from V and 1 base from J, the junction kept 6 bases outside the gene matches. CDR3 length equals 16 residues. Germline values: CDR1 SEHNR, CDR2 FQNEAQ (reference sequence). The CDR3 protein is CASSPGTSVRTDTQYF. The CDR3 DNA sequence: TGTGCCAGCAGCCCAGGGACTAGCGTACGCACAGATACGCAGTATTTT.